This record covers a single T cell receptor beta chain. Its target is not known. This specimen comes from a study of post-analysis software for immune sequencing data. Study conclusions and caveats: Patients carried several TRBV segments more frequently than controls did, and TRBV5-6, TRBV5-1 and TRBV20-1 were among them.

The CDR3 consists of 12 residues. Germline V gene lookup returns CDR1 WSHSY and CDR2 SAAADI. Presence of unique molecular identifiers characterized the TCR beta cDNA libraries. TCRdb reanalysed the PCR reads using MiXCR and keeps one entry per CDR3 protein. The sample yields about 680,000 distinct CDR3 sequences, 59% seen once. The V and J genes are TRBV10-2 and TRBJ2-1; tentatively, D is TRBD1 (5 bases). TRBJ2-7 matches the DNA end more closely, so the J call is doubtful. This receptor was obtained from a girl aged 2-10 years with multiple sclerosis. Material for sequencing was blood. The chain's CDR3 is CASGRQSYEQYF. The CDR3, as DNA: TGCGCCAGCGGGCGACAGTCCTACGAGCAGTACTTC.